These 31 T cell receptor beta chains were sequenced from one sample in a study of CD8 T cells in ankylosing spondylitis. Broader study findings: Typical of ankylosing spondylitis blood, it appeared, was a TCR beta motif of fewer than 10 highly homologous variants.

TCRdb itself ran the 5' RACE reads through MiXCR, one entry per CDR3 protein. The sample records a few hundred thousand distinct CDR3 sequences, under 8.5% being singletons. These receptors' targets are unknown. Sequencing input: blood, either unsorted or a sorted T cell fraction (not recorded which). The source is a male donor with ankylosing spondylitis.

This clonotype was counted between two and nine times. CDR3 DNA: TGTGCCAGCACCCGCTCATACCGGACTAGCGGGGGTAATTACAATGAGCAGTTCTTC. This gives the protein CASTRSYRTSGGNYNEQFF. The chain recombines TRBV11-2 with TRBJ2-1; 13 positions match TRBD2. Germline values: CDR1 SGHAT, CDR2 FQNNGV. V gave up 7 bases and J gave up 4 bases; unmatched junction bases: 16. The CDR3 has 19 amino acids. Supplemented by reference TRBV11-2 and TRBJ2-1, the full variable domain reads EAGVAQSPRYKIIEKRQSVAFWCNPISGHATLYWYQQILGQGPKLLIQFQNNGVVDDSQLPKDRFSAERLKGVDSTLKIQPAKLEDSAVYLCASTRSYRTSGGNYNEQFFGPGTRLTVL.

The sample holds many counts of this clonotype. J is TRBJ2-7 and V is TRBV5-1, with D tentatively TRBD2 (6 bases). The ends were cut back, 3 bases at V and 3 bases at J, with 16 bases in the middle. Germline assignment: CDR1 SGHRS and CDR2 YFSETQ. The CDR3 extends over 15 amino acids. CDR3 residues: CASSSHPGLNYEQYF. The CDR3 coding sequence is TGCGCCAGCAGCTCGCACCCGGGACTTAACTACGAGCAGTACTTC.

This clonotype was seen a handful of times. The chain recombines TRBV30 with TRBJ1-4; D uncertain. Germline values: CDR1 GTSNPN, CDR2 SVGIG (reference sequence). Between the trimmed V and J ends, which lost 2 bases and 2 bases, there was a span of 3 bases. This CDR3 is 12 amino acids long. The CDR3 is CAWSRTNEKLFF. The CDR3 DNA reads as TGTGCCTGGAGTCGCACTAATGAAAAACTGTTTTTT.

The sample holds many counts of this clonotype. The J gene is TRBJ2-5, the V gene TRBV28; D may match TRBD1 or TRBD2 (5 bases each). Germline V gives CDR1 MDHEN, CDR2 SYDVKM. There are 14 residues in the CDR3. V shed 4 bases and J shed 1 base, with 10 bases lying between them. The CDR3 DNA sequence: TGTGCCAGCAGTTCTCCAGGGAGCCAAGAGACCCAGTACTTC. It encodes CASSSPGSQETQYF.

There are many counts of this clonotype. The J gene is TRBJ2-1, the V gene TRBV7-9; 9 bases are a match to TRBD2. Unmatched junction bases numbered 10, after V lost 6 bases and J lost 4 bases. The CDR3 has 16 amino acids. The germline gives CDR1 SEHNR, CDR2 FQNEAQ (reference sequence). This CDR3 is CASSPRRTSAYNEQFF. CDR3 nucleotide sequence: TGTGCCAGCAGTCCCCGGCGGACTAGCGCTTACAATGAGCAGTTCTTC.

This chain uses TRBV20-1 with TRBJ2-3; D not resolved. V was clipped by 3 bases and J by 0 bases, with 7 bases between them. Germline assignment: CDR1 DFQATT and CDR2 SNEGSKA (reference sequence). The CDR3 sequence is 13 residues long. The CDR3 DNA sequence: TGCAGTGCTAGGTGGCTTAGCACAGATACGCAGTATTTT. This gives the protein CSARWLSTDTQYF.

The chain uses TRBV7-9 and TRBJ2-2; the match to TRBD1 covers 7 bases. Germline V gives CDR1 SEHNR, CDR2 FQNEAQ (reference sequence). J gave up 5 bases and V 0 bases, and 3 bases lay outside the gene matches. The CDR3 covers 15 residues. CDR3 sequence reads: CASSLAGGWTGELFF. CDR3 DNA sequence: TGTGCCAGCAGCTTAGCAGGGGGCTGGACCGGGGAGCTGTTTTTT.

There are a few counts of this clonotype. The rearrangement uses TRBV11-3 and TRBJ2-1; 13 bases are shared with TRBD2. CDR3 length: 21 amino acids. V lost 4 bases and J lost 7; bases outside the gene matches: 22. The V gene's germline CDR1 is SGHNT and CDR2 YENEEA. CDR3 DNA: TGTGCCAGCAGCTCACAGCTTAGACAGAAACTAGCGGGAGGGCCTAGGAATGAGCAGTTCTTC. Translating gives CASSSQLRQKLAGGPRNEQFF. Filled out from reference TRBV11-3 and TRBJ2-1, the complete variable domain reads EAGVVQSPRYKIIEKKQPVAFWCNPISGHNTLYWYLQNLGQGPELLIRYENEEAVDDSQLPKDRFSAERLKGVDSTLKIQPAELGDSAVYLCASSSQLRQKLAGGPRNEQFFGPGTRLTVL.

The V and J genes are TRBV4-1 and TRBJ2-7; 13 nucleotides agree with TRBD2. CDR1 is MGHRA, CDR2 YSYEKL, per germline. The CDR3 has 15 amino acids. The J segment lost 6 bases and the V segment lost 4 bases, leaving 6 bases of the junction unmatched. CDR3 region: CASSPGLAGASEQYF. The CDR3 nucleotides read TGCGCCAGCAGCCCCGGACTAGCGGGAGCGTCCGAGCAGTACTTC.

The chain combines TRBV20-1 with TRBJ2-5; 9 nucleotides line up with TRBD2. J lost 5 bases, V lost 5 bases, and 6 bases had no gene match. Germline CDR1 DFQATT, CDR2 SNEGSKA (reference sequence). The CDR3 is made up of 13 amino acids. DNA for the CDR3: TGCAGTGCTGGTCTAGCGGGAAGGGAGACCCAGTACTTC. Amino acids: CSAGLAGRETQYF.

V is TRBV27 and J is TRBJ1-1; 7 nucleotides line up with TRBD1. The CDR3 has 17 amino acids. J gave up 1 base and V 2 bases, and 10 bases lay outside the gene matches. The germline CDR1 and CDR2 sequences are MNHEY and SMNVEV (reference sequence). The CDR3 sequence: CASSLRGLGTANTEAFF. The CDR3 DNA reads TGTGCCAGCAGTTTACGGGGGTTAGGGACAGCGAACACTGAAGCTTTCTTT.

The chain links TRBV28 to TRBJ1-2, with D unresolved. In germline, CDR1 is MDHEN, CDR2 SYDVKM. Trimming cost V 7 bases and J 1 base, with 10 bases left between them. The CDR3 covers 13 residues. The CDR3 loop reads CASNPSDNYGYTF. Here the CDR3 DNA reads TGTGCCAGCAATCCGTCGGATAACTATGGCTACACCTTC.

This clonotype was seen ten or more times. The CDR3 region has the DNA TGCAGCGTTGAAACCGGGAGACCCGGGGAGCTGTTTTTT. This sequence encodes CSVETGRPGELFF. This chain links TRBV29-1 with TRBJ2-2; D might be TRBD2 (6 bases). Trimming took 2 bases from V and 6 from J, leaving 10 bases between them. This CDR3 is built from 13 residues. The germline CDR1 and CDR2 sequences are SQVTM and ANQGSEA.

The table lists this clonotype with a few counts. The chain employs TRBV9 and TRBJ2-3; D is perhaps TRBD1 or TRBD2 (5 bases each). This CDR3 has 14 amino acids. Germline-derived CDR1 and CDR2 are SGDLS and YYNGEE. Between the trimmed V and J ends, which lost 0 bases and 6 bases, there was a span of 11 bases. The CDR3 region is CASSVVQGGDTQYF. The CDR3 region has the DNA TGTGCCAGCAGCGTAGTGCAGGGCGGGGATACGCAGTATTTT. Combining the CDR3 with reference TRBV9 and TRBJ2-3 gives the whole variable domain DSGVTQTPKHLITATGQRVTLRCSPRSGDLSVYWYQQSLDQGLQFLIQYYNGEERAKGNILERFSAQQFPDLHSELNLSSLELGDSALYFCASSVVQGGDTQYFGPGTRLTVL.

V and J are TRBV3-1 and TRBJ2-1; D is ambiguous. CDR3 size: 11 residues. Germline CDR1 LGHDT, CDR2 YNNKEL (reference sequence). V was clipped by 1 base and J by 12 bases, with 7 bases between them. CDR3 amino acids: CASSQGLGQFF. The DNA for the CDR3 is TGTGCCAGCAGCCAAGGGTTGGGGCAGTTCTTC.

This clonotype was recorded a few times. The gene calls are TRBV7-9 and TRBJ1-4; perhaps TRBD1 as D (5 bases). V was pared by 8 bases and J by 3 bases, with 19 bases between. Germline V gene sequence: CDR1 SEHNR, CDR2 FQNEAQ (reference sequence). The CDR3 has 16 residues. The CDR3 DNA reads TGTGCCAGCCTCCGGGACTCTCTGGTAGCTAATGAAAAACTGTTTTTT. Translating gives CASLRDSLVANEKLFF.

The rearrangement uses TRBV28 and TRBJ2-4; TRBD2 matches 8 bases. J gave up 0 bases and V 4 bases, and 5 bases lay outside the gene matches. The germline V gene has CDR1 MDHEN and CDR2 SYDVKM. This CDR3 has 16 residues. In nucleotides, the CDR3 is TGTGCCAGCAGTTCGGGGGGGACGGTAGCCAAAAACATTCAGTACTTC. Its translation: CASSSGGTVAKNIQYF.

This chain links TRBV5-6 with TRBJ2-5; D is ambiguous. This CDR3 has 12 amino acids. V was pared by 4 bases and J by 8 bases, with 12 bases between. The germline CDR1 and CDR2 sequences are SGHDT and YYEEEE. DNA of the CDR3: TGTGCCAGCAGCCCCGGGTCCGGTACCCAGTACTTC. Protein sequence: CASSPGSGTQYF.

The CDR3 DNA sequence: TGTGCCAGCAGTCCCGACTGGCGGGGGGGGAATGAGCAGTTCTTC. Protein sequence: CASSPDWRGGNEQFF. V gene TRBV12-3 or TRBV12-4 combines with J gene TRBJ2-1, with TRBD2 identical over 9 bases. Trimming removed 5 bases from V and 7 bases from J; junction bases left unmatched: 9. This CDR3 is built from 15 residues.

The gene calls are TRBV5-1 and TRBJ2-1; D not resolved. Germline V lookup: CDR1 SGHRS, CDR2 YFSETQ. The CDR3 runs 14 residues. Trimming removed 5 bases at V and 0 bases at J, with 9 bases between. CDR3 loop: CASSVGSSYNEQFF. CDR3 bases: TGCGCCAGCAGTGTGGGAAGCTCCTACAATGAGCAGTTCTTC.

This clonotype was observed many times. CDR3 sequence reads: CASSLGRLAYNEQFF. In DNA, the CDR3 is TGTGCCAGCAGCTTAGGGAGACTCGCCTACAATGAGCAGTTCTTC. The chain carries TRBV7-8 and TRBJ2-1, with no clear D. CDR3 length equals 15 residues. V lost 1 base to trimming and J lost 2 bases, with 9 bases between them. The germline V gene has CDR1 SGHVS and CDR2 FQNEAQ.

The V gene is TRBV5-1, the J gene TRBJ2-2; possibly TRBD2 for D (6 bases). The CDR3 extends over 15 amino acids. CDR1 is SGHRS and CDR2 is YFSETQ in the germline V gene. Trimming stripped 6 bases from V and 4 bases from J, with 16 bases between. The CDR3 sequence: CASTWGESLTGELFF. CDR3 DNA: TGCGCCAGCACATGGGGGGAGAGCCTCACCGGGGAGCTGTTTTTT.

This clonotype was seen repeatedly, ten times or more. The chain employs TRBV10-1 and TRBJ2-1; D could derive from TRBD1 or TRBD2 (8 bases each). Germline V gene sequence: CDR1 WNHNN, CDR2 SYGVQD (reference sequence). Between the trimmed V and J ends, which lost 9 bases and 0 bases, there was a span of 15 bases. This CDR3 is 15 amino acids long. CDR3 DNA: TGCGCCAGTTCGGGGGGGACAGGCTCCTACAATGAGCAGTTCTTC. This gives the protein CASSGGTGSYNEQFF.

This clonotype appeared a few times. The chain recombines TRBV20-1 with TRBJ2-3; 7 bases agree with TRBD2. The CDR3 has 15 amino acids. Germline CDR1 reads DFQATT; CDR2 reads SNEGSKA (reference sequence). V lost 1 base to trimming and J lost 1 base; unmatched junction nucleotides: 5. The CDR3 region is CSARGEGVRTDTQYF. CDR3 nucleotides: TGCAGTGCTAGAGGGGAGGGAGTGCGCACAGATACGCAGTATTTT.

V and J are TRBV9 and TRBJ1-2; D is possibly TRBD1 (5 bases). The CDR3 sequence is 13 residues long. Germline CDR1 and CDR2: SGDLS and YYNGEE. Trimming took off 4 bases at V and 7 bases at J, with 14 bases between the two ends. Written as DNA, the CDR3 is TGTGCCAGCAGCCGGCTAGGGGATAGTGGCTACACCTTC. This gives the protein CASSRLGDSGYTF.

This sequence joins TRBV6-2 or TRBV6-3 and TRBJ2-2; D possibly matches TRBD1 or TRBD2 (6 bases each). The CDR3 has 14 residues. Trimming left V 7 bases short and J 3 bases short, with 12 bases between. Germline CDR1 reads MNHEY; CDR2 reads SVGEGT. Written as DNA, the CDR3 is TGTGCCAGCAAGGGGGGATCGTACACCGGGGAGCTGTTTTTT. Protein product: CASKGGSYTGELFF.

V and J are TRBV19 and TRBJ2-5; D gene uncertain. The V gene lost 10 bases and the J gene lost 1 base, with 10 bases spanning the gap. CDR1 LNHDA and CDR2 SQIVND come from the germline V gene (reference sequence). The CDR3 runs 12 residues. CDR3 protein: CATRTAQETQYF. For the CDR3, the DNA is TGTGCCACTCGGACGGCCCAAGAGACCCAGTACTTC.

This clonotype came up many times. The chain carries TRBV11-2 and TRBJ2-1; 8 bases fit TRBD1. Unmatched junction bases numbered 20, after V lost 5 bases and J lost 5 bases. This CDR3 has 19 amino acids. Germline-derived CDR1 and CDR2 are SGHAT and FQNNGV. DNA of the CDR3: TGTGCCAGCAGCAACTTCTTTCGGACAGGGAGAACAGTGGACAATGAGCAGTTCTTC. It yields the protein CASSNFFRTGRTVDNEQFF.

There are many counts of this clonotype. V gene TRBV20-1 combines with J gene TRBJ2-3; maybe TRBD2 (6 bases). The ends were cut back, 6 bases at V and 2 bases at J, with 18 bases in the middle. The germline gives CDR1 DFQATT, CDR2 SNEGSKA (reference sequence). This CDR3 has 15 amino acids. CDR3 DNA sequence: TGCAGTGCCCGGGGTGGGCGGGGATACACAGATACGCAGTATTTT. Protein: CSARGGRGYTDTQYF.

This sequence joins TRBV29-1 and TRBJ2-7; no definite D call. The CDR3 runs to 13 residues. Germline V gene data show CDR1 as SQVTM and CDR2 as ANQGSEA. Trimming removed 1 base from V and 0 bases from J, with 7 bases in between. The CDR3 reads CSVEVYSSYEQYF. CDR3 bases: TGCAGCGTTGAAGTCTACAGCTCCTACGAGCAGTACTTC.

The table lists this clonotype with many counts. The gene calls are TRBV7-3 and TRBJ1-2; no clear D gene. The CDR3 sequence is 14 residues long. Trimming took 2 bases from V and 3 from J, leaving 10 bases between them. Per the germline V gene, CDR1 is SGHTA and CDR2 is FQGTGA. The CDR3 sequence is CASSLEGSDYGYTF. CDR3 coding DNA: TGTGCCAGCAGCTTAGAAGGGTCAGACTATGGCTACACCTTC.